This TCR beta chain was found in a study of blood T cell repertoires in COVID-19. On the study more broadly: Some COVID-19 samples were acute and others convalescent; all came from the United States, Italy and Spain.

CDR1 and CDR2 (germline): SEHNR, FQNEAQ (reference sequence). CDR3 size: 14 residues. Between the trimmed V and J ends, which lost 9 bases and 1 base, there was a span of 14 bases. Original processing notes: Amplification from reference gene primers served as the basis for estimated nucleated cell counts. Profiled with immunoSEQ multiplex PCR; TCRdb holds only in-frame clones, not every one. That table supplies the V and J calls and clone size; D and trimming were determined from the DNA. This table has about 110,000 clones, about 80% appearing once. V and J are TRBV7-9 and TRBJ2-3, with D perhaps matching TRBD1 (6 bases). The source of this sequence is a woman in her 70s with acute or convalescent COVID-19. Sequencing input: peripheral blood. The CDR3: CASNPGARTDTQYF. The CDR3 coding sequence is TGTGCCAGTAACCCAGGGGCCCGCACAGATACGCAGTATTTT.